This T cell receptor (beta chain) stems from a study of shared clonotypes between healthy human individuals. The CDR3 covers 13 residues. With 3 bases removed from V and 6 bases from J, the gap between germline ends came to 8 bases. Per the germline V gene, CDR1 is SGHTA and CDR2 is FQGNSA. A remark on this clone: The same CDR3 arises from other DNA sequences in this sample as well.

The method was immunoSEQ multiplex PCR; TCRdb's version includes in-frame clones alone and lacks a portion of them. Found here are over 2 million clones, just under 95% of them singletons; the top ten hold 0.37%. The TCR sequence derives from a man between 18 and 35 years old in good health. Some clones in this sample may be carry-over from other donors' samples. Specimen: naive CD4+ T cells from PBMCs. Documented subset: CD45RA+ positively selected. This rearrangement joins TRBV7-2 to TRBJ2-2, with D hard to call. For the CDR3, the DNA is TGTGCCAGCAGCTTGGGTGGGGCCGGGGAGCTGTTTTTT. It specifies CASSLGGAGELFF.